This T cell receptor beta chain was sequenced during a study of blood T cell repertoires in COVID-19. The V gene's germline CDR1 is GTSNPN and CDR2 SVGIG (reference sequence). The J segment lost 4 bases and the V segment lost 0 bases, leaving 6 bases of the junction unmatched. The CDR3 covers 15 residues. Profiling relied on immunoSEQ multiplex PCR, and the TCRdb table lists in-frame clones only, not all of them. The table has about 45,000 clones, 82% seen once; the top ten hold 11% to 15%. The sequenced material came from peripheral blood. The receptor was isolated from a human donor in a cohort sampled during active COVID-19. The rearrangement uses TRBV30 and TRBJ1-2; 9 bases are shared with TRBD1. DNA of the CDR3: TGTGCCTGGAGTGTACATCCGGGACAGGGCTATGGCTACACCTTC. Protein sequence: CAWSVHPGQGYGYTF. Supplemented by reference TRBV30 and TRBJ1-2, the full variable domain reads SQTIHQWPATLVQPVGSPLSLECTVEGTSNPNLYWYRQAAGRGLQLLFYSVGIGQISSEVPQNLSASRPQDRQFILSSKKLLLSDSGFYLCAWSVHPGQGYGYTFGSGTRLTVV.